The clone carrying this T cell receptor (beta chain) was seen more than once but under ten times. What it binds is unknown. This sample is part of a study of beta chain features in type 1 diabetes. Study-wide results and limits: Although PCR might favor shorter templates, it would do so equally in patients and controls. Among type 1 diabetes patients, VDJ junctions had fewer insertions and more deletions.

Since all of the isolated RNA was reverse transcribed, expressed TCRB transcripts were what got sequenced. Naive, central memory and regulatory T cell samples produced a mean of approximately 3.9 million reads. Using immunoSEQ multiplex PCR, the repertoire was profiled, and TCRdb retains in-frame clones only, with some absent. The sample includes roughly 450,000 clones, approximately 10% of them seen just once. With 7 bases removed from V and 2 bases from J, the gap between germline ends came to 9 bases. The CDR3 runs 13 residues. In germline, CDR1 is SEHNR, CDR2 FQNEAQ (reference sequence). The origin of this receptor is a woman aged 18-30 years in good health. The material sequenced was naive CD4+ T cells from blood. V and J are TRBV7-9 and TRBJ1-3; the D is unclear. The CDR3 region is CASTAGTGNTIYF. The CDR3 DNA is TGTGCCAGCACAGCGGGAACTGGAAACACCATATATTTT.